A selection of T cell receptor beta chains follows, all from one sample in a study of T cells in localized non-small cell lung cancer. The protocol was immunoSEQ multiplex PCR, while the TCRdb copy is restricted to in-frame clones and leaves out a portion. This table has 20,000 or so clones, 90% appearing once. Sequenced material: peripheral blood, taken before any cancer treatment. Receptor source: a woman between 40 and 69 years old with stage I lung adenocarcinoma. CDR3s leave out the opening cysteine and the closing phenylalanine or tryptophan. A D gene is named only where the DNA matches it firmly. The size field is filled for only some rows; it gives once, few, many or a size class.

v_call	d_call	clone_size	cdr3_aa
TRBV4-3	TRBD1	-	ASSRGQGAEAF
TRBV7-2	-	once	ASSLAYSEAF
TRBV19	TRBD2	-	ASSIAGGPLGELF
TRBV7-2	TRBD2	-	ASSREAGGEETQY
TRBV27	-	-	ASSSPSAPSYEQY
TRBV5-5	TRBD1	-	ASNGQVGTDTQY
TRBV10-3	-	-	AIGTATYEQY
TRBV30	-	-	AWSPIATDTQY
TRBV23-1	-	-	ASRGTTRGELF
TRBV13	-	once	ASSPEGGGAGYGYT
TRBV5-1	TRBD1	-	ASSLDRGNTEAF
TRBV18	-	-	ASSPRRGTGELF
TRBV7-9	TRBD1	-	ASSKTGTGNYEQY
TRBV2	TRBD1	-	ASSTTGGYGYT
TRBV5-1	-	-	ASSSRGGAGITDTQY
TRBV7-6	-	-	ASSVTDTQY
TRBV5-8	-	-	ASRILDSRLNEQF
TRBV19	TRBD2	-	ASSIRGVSSGIYEQY
TRBV28	-	-	ASLWGGNTEAF
TRBV12-5	-	once	ASGRGNTEAF
TRBV6-1	-	once	ASRQGPSYEQY
TRBV7-3	-	-	ASQSGPQETQY
TRBV9	-	-	ASSVSTDTQY
TRBV28	-	-	ASLLPGSGYNEQF
TRBV10-2	-	-	ASRGSGANVLT
TRBV6-6	-	-	ASSYPETSI
TRBV28	-	-	ASSLPDLSYNEQF
TRBV19	-	-	ASRVQDGSYEQY